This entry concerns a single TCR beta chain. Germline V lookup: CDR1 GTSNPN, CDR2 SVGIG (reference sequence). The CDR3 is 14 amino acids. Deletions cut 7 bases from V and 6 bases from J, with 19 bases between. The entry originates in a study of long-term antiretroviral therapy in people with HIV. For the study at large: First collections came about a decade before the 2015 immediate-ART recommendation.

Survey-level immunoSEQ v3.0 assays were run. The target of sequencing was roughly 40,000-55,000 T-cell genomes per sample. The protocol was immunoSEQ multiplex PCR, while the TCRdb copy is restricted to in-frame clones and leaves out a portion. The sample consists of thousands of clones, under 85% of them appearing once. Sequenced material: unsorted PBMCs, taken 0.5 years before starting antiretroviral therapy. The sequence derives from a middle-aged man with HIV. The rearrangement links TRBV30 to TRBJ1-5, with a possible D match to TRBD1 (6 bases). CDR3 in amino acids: CAYSGEGVGQPQHF. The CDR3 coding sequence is TGTGCCTACTCAGGGGAGGGGGTCGGTCAGCCCCAGCATTTT. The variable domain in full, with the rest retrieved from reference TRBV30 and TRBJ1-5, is SQTIHQWPATLVQPVGSPLSLECTVEGTSNPNLYWYRQAAGRGLQLLFYSVGIGQISSEVPQNLSASRPQDRQFILSSKKLLLSDSGFYLCAYSGEGVGQPQHFGDGTRLSIL.